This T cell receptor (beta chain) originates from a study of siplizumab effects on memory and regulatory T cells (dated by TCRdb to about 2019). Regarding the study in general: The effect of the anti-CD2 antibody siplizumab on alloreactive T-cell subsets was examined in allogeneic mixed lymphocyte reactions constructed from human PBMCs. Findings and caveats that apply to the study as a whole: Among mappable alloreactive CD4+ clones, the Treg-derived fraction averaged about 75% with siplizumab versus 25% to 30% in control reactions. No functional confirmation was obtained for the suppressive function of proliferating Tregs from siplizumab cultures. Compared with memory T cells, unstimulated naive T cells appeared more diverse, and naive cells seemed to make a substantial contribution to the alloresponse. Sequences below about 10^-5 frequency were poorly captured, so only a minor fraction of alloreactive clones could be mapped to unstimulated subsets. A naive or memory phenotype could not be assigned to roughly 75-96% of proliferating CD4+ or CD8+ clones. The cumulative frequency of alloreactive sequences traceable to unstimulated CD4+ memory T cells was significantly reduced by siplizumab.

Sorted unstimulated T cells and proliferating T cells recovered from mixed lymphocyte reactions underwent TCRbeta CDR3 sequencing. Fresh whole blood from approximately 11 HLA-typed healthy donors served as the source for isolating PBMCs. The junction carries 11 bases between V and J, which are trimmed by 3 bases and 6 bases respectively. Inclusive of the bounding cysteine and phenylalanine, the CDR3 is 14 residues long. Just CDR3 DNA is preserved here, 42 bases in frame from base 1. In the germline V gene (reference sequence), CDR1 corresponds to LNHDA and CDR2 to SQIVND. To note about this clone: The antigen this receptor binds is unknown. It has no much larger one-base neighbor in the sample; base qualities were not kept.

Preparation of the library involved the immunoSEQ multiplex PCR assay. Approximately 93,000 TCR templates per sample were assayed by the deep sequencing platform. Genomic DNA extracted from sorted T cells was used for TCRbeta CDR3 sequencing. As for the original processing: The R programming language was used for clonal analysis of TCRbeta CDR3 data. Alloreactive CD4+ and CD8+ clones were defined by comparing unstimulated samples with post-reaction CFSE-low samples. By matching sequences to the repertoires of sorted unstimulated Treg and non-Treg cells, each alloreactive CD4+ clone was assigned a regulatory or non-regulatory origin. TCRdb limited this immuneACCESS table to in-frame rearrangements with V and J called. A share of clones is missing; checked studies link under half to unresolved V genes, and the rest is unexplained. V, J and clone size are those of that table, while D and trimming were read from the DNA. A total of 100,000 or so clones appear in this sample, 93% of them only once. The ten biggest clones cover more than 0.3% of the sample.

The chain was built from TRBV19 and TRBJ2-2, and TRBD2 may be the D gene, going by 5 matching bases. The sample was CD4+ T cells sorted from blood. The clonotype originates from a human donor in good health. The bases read TGTGCCAGTAGTATCGCCGGGCGGGCCGGGGAGCTGTTTTTT. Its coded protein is CASSIAGRAGELFF.